These T cell receptor beta chains were read from a single sample in a study of T cell responses to AZD1222 COVID-19 vaccine. The method was immunoSEQ multiplex PCR; TCRdb's version includes in-frame clones alone and lacks a portion of them. The top ten clones hold roughly 4.2% of a sample with about 130,000 clones, roughly 90% of them seen once. This sample comprised peripheral blood, obtained on day 0 of AZD1222 vaccination. The receptors shown here come from an adult in good health. Both conserved end residues are part of each CDR3. The order of the fields is J gene, V gene, D gene, clone size, CDR3 length, CDR3 DNA, CDR3 protein. A D gene is named only where the DNA matches it firmly. The size of a clone is reported for some rows only, either as once, few or many, or as a class for expanded clones.

J gene: TRBJ2-1
V gene: TRBV30
D gene: TRBD2
clone size: .
CDR3 length: 15
CDR3 DNA: TGTGCCTGGGGCCGAGGACCTGGGAGGGACAATGAGCAGTTCTTC
CDR3 protein: CAWGRGPGRDNEQFF

J gene: TRBJ2-2
V gene: TRBV9
D gene: .
clone size: .
CDR3 length: 16
CDR3 DNA: TGTGCCAGCAGCGTAAACCTAAAAGAGAACACCGGGGAGCTGTTTTTT
CDR3 protein: CASSVNLKENTGELFF

J gene: TRBJ2-7
V gene: TRBV6-5
D gene: .
clone size: .
CDR3 length: 11
CDR3 DNA: TGTGCCAGCAGGTCTTCCGCCATGGGGTACTTC
CDR3 protein: CASRSSAMGYF

J gene: TRBJ1-5
V gene: TRBV6-1
D gene: .
clone size: .
CDR3 length: 13
CDR3 DNA: TGTGCCAGCAGTGAGACCCCATCAGCGACCCAGCATTTT
CDR3 protein: CASSETPSATQHF

J gene: TRBJ2-7
V gene: TRBV5-1
D gene: TRBD1
clone size: .
CDR3 length: 15
CDR3 DNA: TGCGCCAGCAGTCCTCCCTTTGGGGACAGGTCCGAGCAGTACTTC
CDR3 protein: CASSPPFGDRSEQYF

J gene: TRBJ1-4
V gene: TRBV25-1
D gene: .
clone size: .
CDR3 length: 17
CDR3 DNA: TGTGCCAGCAGTGAATACGCGGGGAGGGGAGCTAATGAAAAACTGTTTTTT
CDR3 protein: CASSEYAGRGANEKLFF

J gene: TRBJ2-5
V gene: TRBV7-2
D gene: .
clone size: .
CDR3 length: 14
CDR3 DNA: TGTGCCAGCAGCTTGGAGGGACCGGAAGGGGCCCAGTACTTC
CDR3 protein: CASSLEGPEGAQYF

J gene: TRBJ1-2
V gene: TRBV29-1
D gene: TRBD1
clone size: .
CDR3 length: 13
CDR3 DNA: TGCAGCGGGCTGACAGGGGGCAGCTATGGCTACACCTTC
CDR3 protein: CSGLTGGSYGYTF

J gene: TRBJ1-1
V gene: TRBV11-2
D gene: .
clone size: .
CDR3 length: 15
CDR3 DNA: TGTGCCAGCAGTCTAGGATCCCTAGGGAGCACTGAAGCTTTCTTT
CDR3 protein: CASSLGSLGSTEAFF

J gene: TRBJ2-7
V gene: TRBV9
D gene: TRBD2
clone size: once
CDR3 length: 15
CDR3 DNA: TGTGCCAGCAGCGGGGAAGCGGGGGCGAGCTACGAGCAGTACTTC
CDR3 protein: CASSGEAGASYEQYF

J gene: TRBJ2-1
V gene: TRBV5-1
D gene: .
clone size: once
CDR3 length: 15
CDR3 DNA: TGCGCCAGCAGCTTGGCCCGGAAAAACTACAATGAGCAGTTCTTC
CDR3 protein: CASSLARKNYNEQFF